These 15 T cell receptor beta chains were all obtained from the same sample, sequenced in a study of shared clonotypes between healthy human individuals. Sequenced by immunoSEQ multiplex PCR; TCRdb stores in-frame clones only, minus some. The table records about 1.4 million clones, around 97% of them present only once. The sequenced sample consisted of naive CD4+ T cells sorted from blood. Documented subset: CD45RA+ positively selected. These receptors were collected from a man aged 25 to 45 in good health.

This rearrangement joins TRBV5-8 to TRBJ2-3; TRBD1 matches 9 bases. The CDR3 has 15 residues. Germline V gene sequence: CDR1 SGHTS, CDR2 YDEGEE. V was pared by 2 bases and J by 0 bases, with 1 base of the junction left unmatched. This chain's CDR3 is CASSFGTGSTDTQYF. CDR3 bases: TGTGCCAGCAGCTTTGGGACAGGGAGCACAGATACGCAGTATTTT.

CDR3 nucleotides: TGTGCCAGCAGCGAAACAGGGGGAGAGACCCAGTACTTC. Its translation: CASSETGGETQYF. V usage is TRBV5-4 and J usage is TRBJ2-5; 8 nucleotides agree with TRBD1. CDR1 is SGHNT and CDR2 is YYREEE in the germline V gene (reference sequence). The trim removed 4 bases at V and 4 bases at J, leaving 3 bases unmatched. The CDR3 loop spans 13 amino acids. Complete variable domain (other parts from reference TRBV5-4 and TRBJ2-5): ETGVTQSPTHLIKTRGQQVTLRCSSQSGHNTVSWYQQALGQGPQFIFQYYREEENGRGNFPPRFSGLQFPNYSSELNVNALELDDSALYLCASSETGGETQYFGPGTRLLVL.

V is TRBV14 and J is TRBJ2-2; D gene unclear. The CDR3 runs to 14 residues. The germline V and J ends were trimmed by 6 bases and 1 base, with 9 bases remaining between them. Germline loops: CDR1 SGHDN, CDR2 FVKESK. CDR3 DNA sequence: TGTGCCAGCAGTAGGCAACTGAACACCGGGGAGCTGTTTTTT. Translated, it gives CASSRQLNTGELFF. The variable domain in full, with the rest retrieved from reference TRBV14 and TRBJ2-2, is EAGVTQFPSHSVIEKGQTVTLRCDPISGHDNLYWYRRVMGKEIKFLLHFVKESKQDESGMPNNRFLAERTGGTYSTLKVQPAELEDSGVYFCASSRQLNTGELFFGEGSRLTVL.

This clone was observed once. V usage is TRBV15 and J usage is TRBJ2-7; D may be TRBD1 (6 bases). CDR3 length equals 15 residues. V shed 1 base and J shed 2 bases, with 12 bases lying between them. CDR1 and CDR2 (germline): LNHNV, YYDKDF (reference sequence). CDR3 nucleotides: TGTGCCACCAGCAGAGGCAGGGGCGAGACCTACGAGCAGTACTTC. Residues: CATSRGRGETYEQYF.

The J gene is TRBJ2-7, the V gene TRBV28; 8 positions agree with TRBD2. Per germline, CDR1 MDHEN and CDR2 SYDVKM. Losses at the gene ends were 3 bases for V and 1 base for J; bases not matched to a gene: 8. There are 16 residues in the CDR3. The CDR3 nucleotides are TGTGCCAGCAGTTTTCTTGCGGCTAGCGGGTCCTACGAGCAGTACTTC. Amino acids: CASSFLAASGSYEQYF.

The chain has TRBV29-1 and TRBJ2-3; TRBD2 aligns across 12 bases. The CDR3 has 16 residues. Germline CDR1 and CDR2: SQVTM and ANQGSEA. V shed 7 bases, J shed 0 bases, and the junction held 8 bases outside the gene matches. The chain's CDR3 is CSALPGTSGSTDTQYF. The CDR3 DNA sequence: TGCAGCGCACTCCCCGGGACTAGCGGGAGCACAGATACGCAGTATTTT.

The rearrangement links TRBV5-4 to TRBJ2-2; D possibly corresponds to TRBD2 (6 bases). Germline V gene sequence: CDR1 SGHNT, CDR2 YYREEE (reference sequence). Trimming stripped 5 bases from V and 0 bases from J, with 17 bases between. This CDR3 spans 17 amino acids. This CDR3 reads CASREIPGGSNTGELFF. CDR3 DNA sequence: TGTGCCAGCAGAGAGATTCCTGGGGGGTCGAACACCGGGGAGCTGTTTTTT. Together with reference TRBV5-4 and TRBJ2-2, the CDR3 gives the full variable domain: ETGVTQSPTHLIKTRGQQVTLRCSSQSGHNTVSWYQQALGQGPQFIFQYYREEENGRGNFPPRFSGLQFPNYSSELNVNALELDDSALYLCASREIPGGSNTGELFFGEGSRLTVL.

This sequence joins TRBV7-9 and TRBJ2-3; 7 nucleotides agree with TRBD2. The V gene's germline CDR1 is SEHNR and CDR2 FQNEAQ (reference sequence). Germline trimming cut 4 bases from V and 4 bases from J; bases unmatched to any gene: 8. The CDR3 has 15 amino acids. The DNA for the CDR3 is TGTGCCAGCAGCTCCAGGAGACTAGCTGCAGATACGCAGTATTTT. Translated, it gives CASSSRRLAADTQYF.

The rearrangement uses TRBV2 and TRBJ2-2; D is unclear. The germline V gene has CDR1 SNHLY and CDR2 FYNNEI. The CDR3 runs to 10 residues. The V gene lost 6 bases and the J gene lost 11 bases, with 7 bases spanning the gap. The CDR3 DNA sequence: TGTGCCAGCAGCCGAGGAGAGCTGTTTTTT. Translated, it gives CASSRGELFF.

The chain joins TRBV18 to TRBJ1-5; D is uncertain. CDR1 and CDR2 (germline): KGHSH, LQKENI. Trimming pared 0 bases from V and 6 bases from J, leaving 9 bases between. This CDR3 contains 14 residues. The CDR3 loop is CASSPPGRGQPQHF. As DNA, the CDR3 is TGTGCCAGCTCACCACCTGGACGAGGTCAGCCCCAGCATTTT.

The gene calls are TRBV5-6 and TRBJ1-2; 7 positions agree with TRBD1. V lost 0 bases and J lost 0; bases outside the gene matches: 5. The CDR3 loop spans 16 amino acids. Germline-derived CDR1 and CDR2 are SGHDT and YYEEEE. The CDR3 protein is CASSLGAGTANYGYTF. The CDR3 DNA reads as TGTGCCAGCAGCTTGGGGGCGGGGACAGCTAACTATGGCTACACCTTC.

This chain uses TRBV9 with TRBJ1-1; D remains ambiguous. The CDR3 contains 16 residues. The germline V gene has CDR1 SGDLS and CDR2 YYNGEE. V was pared by 4 bases and J by 1 base, with 17 bases between. The CDR3 here is CASSPQLGSTNTEAFF. Written as DNA, the CDR3 is TGTGCCAGCAGCCCCCAGTTGGGCAGCACGAACACTGAAGCTTTCTTT.

This clone has a single count. V is TRBV7-9 and J is TRBJ1-1; possible D gene TRBD1, 5 bases. The length of the CDR3 is 14 residues. CDR1 SEHNR and CDR2 FQNEAQ come from the germline V gene (reference sequence). Trimming pared 7 bases from V and 2 bases from J, leaving 14 bases between. The chain's CDR3 is CASTPPGGNTEAFF. The DNA for the CDR3 is TGTGCCAGCACGCCACCGGGGGGAAACACTGAAGCTTTCTTT.

This clone was observed a handful of times. The J gene is TRBJ1-2, the V gene TRBV10-3; TRBD1 aligns across 9 bases. The germline gives CDR1 ENHRY, CDR2 SYGVKD. Losses at the gene ends were 7 bases for V and 3 bases for J; bases not matched to a gene: 6. The CDR3 contains 14 residues. The CDR3 reads CAIKGQGNDYGYTF. DNA for the CDR3: TGTGCCATCAAGGGACAGGGAAACGACTATGGCTACACCTTC.

The count of this clone is one. The V and J genes are TRBV2 and TRBJ1-3; no clear D. Germline values: CDR1 SNHLY, CDR2 FYNNEI. The CDR3 has 14 amino acids. V was shortened by 6 bases and J by 0 bases, with 9 bases between the two germline ends. This CDR3 reads CASRKESSGNTIYF. Here the CDR3 DNA reads TGTGCCAGCAGGAAAGAGAGCTCTGGAAACACCATATATTTT.